By share of the sample, the clone carrying this T cell receptor (beta chain) is medium-sized. Its target is unknown. This specimen comes from a study of metastatic and nonmetastatic thyroid tumors. In the study overall: Comparative analysis of repertoires was undertaken across blood and tumor or nodule tissue obtained from malignant and benign thyroid patients.

Findings and caveats of the study: Within blood and tumor, benign nodules reportedly had significantly lower TCR beta diversity than malignant thyroid tumors did.

No patient had received any treatment before thyroid surgery. In the authors' methods: A classifier of distant metastasis in papillary thyroid cancer was built from CDR3 differences (across clinicopathological groups). MiXCR re-clonotyped the PCR reads for TCRdb. The V and J calls were not made by the authors but by TCRdb's processing. The sample carries 35,000 to 45,000 clones, around 30% recorded once. Looked up from germline, CDR1 is SGHDN and CDR2 is FVKESK. This CDR3 spans 15 amino acids. V dropped 4 bases and J dropped 4 bases, with 14 bases sitting between them. Material for sequencing was blood. The genes are TRBV14 and TRBJ2-1; D perhaps matches TRBD2 (5 bases). The receptor was isolated from a male donor with papillary thyroid cancer or a benign thyroid nodule (not recorded which). Some clones in this sample may be carry-over from other donors' samples. The CDR3 here is CASSRGNWDYNEQFF. The CDR3 DNA reads as TGTGCCAGCAGCCGAGGGAATTGGGATTACAATGAGCAGTTCTTC. Using reference TRBV14 and TRBJ2-1 for the parts outside the CDR3, the full variable domain is EAGVTQFPSHSVIEKGQTVTLRCDPISGHDNLYWYRRVMGKEIKFLLHFVKESKQDESGMPNNRFLAERTGGTYSTLKVQPAELEDSGVYFCASSRGNWDYNEQFFGPGTRLTVL.